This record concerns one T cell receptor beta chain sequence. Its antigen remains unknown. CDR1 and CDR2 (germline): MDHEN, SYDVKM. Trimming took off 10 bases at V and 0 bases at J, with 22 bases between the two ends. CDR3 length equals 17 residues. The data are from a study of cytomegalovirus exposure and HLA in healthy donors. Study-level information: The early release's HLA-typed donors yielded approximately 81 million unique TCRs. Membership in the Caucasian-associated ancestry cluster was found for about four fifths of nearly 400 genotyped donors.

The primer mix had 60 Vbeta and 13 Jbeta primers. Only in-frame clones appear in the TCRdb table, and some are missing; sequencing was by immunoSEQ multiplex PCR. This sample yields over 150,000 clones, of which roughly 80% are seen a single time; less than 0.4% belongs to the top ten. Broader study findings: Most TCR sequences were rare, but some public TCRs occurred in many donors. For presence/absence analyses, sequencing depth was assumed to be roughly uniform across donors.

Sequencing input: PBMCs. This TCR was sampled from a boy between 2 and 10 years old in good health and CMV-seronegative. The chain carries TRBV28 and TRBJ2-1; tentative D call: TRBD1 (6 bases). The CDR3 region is CATRPGAGVLSYNEQFF. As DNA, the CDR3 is TGTGCCACCAGACCAGGGGCAGGCGTTCTCTCCTACAATGAGCAGTTCTTC.